This note documents a single T cell receptor beta chain sequence. What antigen it recognizes has not been identified. Within one base of it there is no much larger clone, and no base qualities were kept. The donors were healthy, HIV-negative adults with no recently reported acute infections or vaccinations. Only Caucasian adults living in Nashville, Tennessee, USA were represented among the donors. CD4+ T cells were enriched through magnetic negative selection, after which naive cells were positively selected on CD45RA and the remaining negative fraction served as the memory subset. After blood collection by leukapheresis, PBMCs were isolated using Ficoll-Histopaque density gradient centrifugation and then cryopreserved in the vapor phase of liquid nitrogen. Analytical flow cytometry was used to check the purity and quantity of every magnetically sorted T cell population. From each sorted fraction, genomic DNA was isolated and quantified by UV absorbance on a Nanodrop 2000c.

The sample originates from a study of shared clonotypes between healthy human individuals (dated by TCRdb to the early 2020s). Background on the whole study: Two women and three men aged 18 to 49 years were included in the cohort. For each donor, CD4 naive and CD4 memory were each run on three plates, CD8 naive on two plates, and CD8 memory on one plate. The study deeply sequenced blood TCR repertoires of roughly five healthy adults to estimate repertoire size and the extent of clonotype sharing between individuals. Different laboratories and diverse techniques were used to prepare libraries and sequence TCR repertoires, to increase sequencing depth and limit assay-specific biases. Per donor, leukapheresis produced somewhere between about 0.9 and 9.5 billion PBMCs. What the authors observed across the whole study: Across a handful of donors, about 5.2% of naive CD4, approximately 3.5% of naive CD8, about 2% of memory CD4, and roughly 0.4% of memory CD8 clonotypes were shared. Because the study included a small number of donors, the genetic and exposure-history diversity represented was limited. Sampling was limited to blood, and TCR repertoires in tissue likely differ from TCR repertoires in blood. Compared with non-shared clonotypes, the clonotypes found in all four sorted-subset donors had higher generation probabilities. Pairwise subsampling indicated that sequencing depth was expected to affect the degree of clonotype sharing among donors. Naive subsets generally had larger estimated clonotype richness than memory subsets did. Even with the large sequencing depth, rarefaction of the sorted-subset datasets indicated that sequencing was incomplete.

Counted from cysteine to phenylalanine, this CDR3 has 15 amino acids. Just CDR3 DNA is preserved here, 45 bases in frame from base 1. CDR1 and CDR2 (SGHRS, YFSETQ) derive from the germline V gene. Ends trimmed: V by 6 bases, J by 2 bases; bases unmatched to a gene: 4. TCR CDR3 regions were amplified from genomic DNA by multiplex PCR using the deep immunoSEQ assay. For each cell subset, the extracted genomic DNA was distributed evenly across all wells of several immunoSEQ 96-well plates, and each plate served as one replicate. For sorted subsets, around 200 ng genomic DNA, equal to some 28,000 T cell genomes, was loaded into each replicate PCR. Purified libraries were quantified with a Qubit 3.0 fluorometer, sized on a Bioanalyzer 2100, and re-quantified with the KAPA Library Quantification kit. Every immunoSEQ 96-well plate was sequenced on a separate single-read 150-cycle Illumina NextSeq 550 flow cell. As for how the authors treated the data: Because the immunoSEQ output included only junctional sequences and no quality scores, the filtering could not be the same as the filtering used for full-length reads. To assign V/J genes and CDR3, sequences were annotated using PyIR, a Python wrapper for IgBLAST v1.9, with IMGT germline references. Any read was removed if the V/J assignment was weak (E-value above 1e-6), the CDR3 was missing, or the read contained stop codons, out-of-frame junctions, or ambiguous translated residues. A V3J clonotype was defined by an identical inferred V gene, J gene, and CDR3 amino acid sequence. Percentage overlap between repertoires was computed as shared unique clonotypes divided by the size of the smaller repertoire. Repertoire richness was assessed with RTK rarefaction, the Chao1 estimator, and Recon v2.1 estimates of unobserved clonotypes. Generation probabilities for all TCRbeta clonotypes obtained by the gDNA method from a handful of donors were computed using OLGA. TCRdb took over this immuneACCESS table, retaining in-frame rearrangements with V and J assigned. Such tables are incomplete; in checked studies, under half of the missing clones stem from an unresolved V gene, and the remainder is unexplained. Clone size and V and J calls were adopted from that table, with D and trimming inferred from the DNA. In this sample the table shows just over 2,000,000 clones, 85% to 95% of which occur a single time. The top ten constitute 0.13% of the sample.

The chain links TRBV5-1 with TRBJ2-3, and 12 junction bases match TRBD2. The specimen was naive CD4+ T cells sorted from blood. This specimen's cell subset or site label, interpreted: CD45RA+ positively selected. This sequence was found in a man aged 18 to 29 in good health. The CDR3 sequence is CASTRLAGVTDTQYF. At the DNA level, the sequence is TGCGCCAGCACCCGACTAGCGGGAGTCACAGATACGCAGTATTTT.